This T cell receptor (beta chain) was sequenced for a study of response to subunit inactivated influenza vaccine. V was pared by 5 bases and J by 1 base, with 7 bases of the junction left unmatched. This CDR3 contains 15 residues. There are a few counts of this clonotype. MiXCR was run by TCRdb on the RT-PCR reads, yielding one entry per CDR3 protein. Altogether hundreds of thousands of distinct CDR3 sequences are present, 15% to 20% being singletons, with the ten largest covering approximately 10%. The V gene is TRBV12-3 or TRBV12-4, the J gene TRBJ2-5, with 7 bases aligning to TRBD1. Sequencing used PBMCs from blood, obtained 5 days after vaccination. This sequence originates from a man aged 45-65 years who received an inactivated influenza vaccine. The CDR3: CASSVRDRPQETQYF. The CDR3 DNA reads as TGTGCCAGCAGTGTTAGGGACAGACCCCAAGAGACCCAGTACTTC.